This entry lists 31 T cell receptor beta chains sequenced from one sample in a study of T cell responses to AZD1222 COVID-19 vaccine. Clones were read by immunoSEQ multiplex PCR, and TCRdb kept only the in-frame ones, dropping some. The repertoire holds roughly 120,000 clones, with over 75% as singletons. Here the sequenced sample was peripheral blood, taken on day 0 of AZD1222 vaccination. The receptors shown here come from an adult in good health.

The V call is TRBV11-2, the J call TRBJ1-4; 9 bases agree with TRBD1. This CDR3 has 15 residues. J lost 7 bases, V lost 6 bases, and 9 bases had no gene match. CDR1 SGHAT and CDR2 FQNNGV come from the germline V gene. The CDR3 nucleotides are TGTGCCAGCAGTTATAACAGGGGGCTGGGTGAAAAACTGTTTTTT. This gives the protein CASSYNRGLGEKLFF. The full variable domain, its missing parts supplied by reference TRBV11-2 and TRBJ1-4, is EAGVAQSPRYKIIEKRQSVAFWCNPISGHATLYWYQQILGQGPKLLIQFQNNGVVDDSQLPKDRFSAERLKGVDSTLKIQPAKLEDSAVYLCASSYNRGLGEKLFFGSGTQLSVL.

The chain combines TRBV5-1 with TRBJ1-3; no clear D. Trimming removed 0 bases from V and 0 bases from J, with 7 bases in between. CDR1 is SGHRS, CDR2 YFSETQ, per germline. The CDR3 consists of 15 residues. CDR3 loop: CASSLAGNSGNTIYF. The CDR3 bases are TGCGCCAGCAGCTTGGCGGGCAACTCTGGAAACACCATATATTTT.

V and J are TRBV21-1 and TRBJ2-7. TRBV21-1 has pseudogene status. This CDR3 is 12 amino acids long. CDR3 coding DNA: TGTGCCAGCAGCAAAGCTCGGGACGTGAGTTACTTC. Its translation: CASSKARDVSYF.

The chain joins TRBV11-2 to TRBJ1-1, with D uncertain. Germline CDR1 SGHAT, CDR2 FQNNGV. The CDR3 is 15 residues long. Trimming left V 2 bases short and J 0 bases short, with 10 bases between. CDR3 protein: CASSLRLPVNTEAFF. The CDR3 DNA reads as TGTGCCAGCAGCTTACGGCTGCCGGTGAACACTGAAGCTTTCTTT.

V is TRBV6-5 and J is TRBJ2-2; D not certain. Between the trimmed V and J ends, which lost 2 bases and 3 bases, there was a span of 10 bases. This CDR3 has 15 residues. Looked up from germline, CDR1 is MNHEY and CDR2 is SVGAGI. Written as DNA, the CDR3 is TGTGCCAGCAGTTACGGAGTTGGGGACACCGGGGAGCTGTTTTTT. Protein product: CASSYGVGDTGELFF.

The chain employs TRBV4-3 and TRBJ2-1, with 9 positions matching TRBD1. The CDR3 is 16 amino acids. Losses at the gene ends were 2 bases for V and 6 bases for J; bases not matched to a gene: 8. Germline CDR1 reads LGHNA; CDR2 reads YSLEER. The DNA for the CDR3 is TGCGCCAGCAGCCAACGTCTAGGGACAGGGAGCAATGAGCAGTTCTTC. Its translation: CASSQRLGTGSNEQFF.

The V call is TRBV12-3 or TRBV12-4, the J call TRBJ2-2; D is undetermined. V shed 11 bases and J shed 0 bases, with 10 bases lying between them. The CDR3 covers 13 residues. The DNA of the CDR3 is TGTGCCTTCTTGGCAGCGAACACCGGGGAGCTGTTTTTT. The encoded protein is CAFLAANTGELFF.

The chain carries TRBV18 and TRBJ1-1; D call uncertain. The length of the CDR3 is 14 residues. V was pared by 0 bases and J by 1 base, with 6 bases between. Germline V gene sequence: CDR1 KGHSH, CDR2 LQKENI. In DNA form, the CDR3 reads TGTGCCAGCTCACCACCGGGAGGGAACACTGAAGCTTTCTTT. This gives the protein CASSPPGGNTEAFF.

CDR3: CASSPGGNTEAFF. The CDR3, as DNA: TGTGCCAGCAGCCCAGGGGGGAACACTGAAGCTTTCTTT. The chain recombines TRBV6-2 or TRBV6-3 with TRBJ1-1; 7 bases fit TRBD1. Germline V lookup: CDR1 MNHEY, CDR2 SVGEGT. Trimming cost V 6 bases and J 1 base; bases outside gene matches: 2. CDR3 length: 13 amino acids.

The chain is built from TRBV7-3 and TRBJ1-1; 8 bases agree with TRBD1. Germline loops: CDR1 SGHTA, CDR2 FQGTGA. The ends lost 4 bases at V and 5 bases at J; junction bases unmatched: 3. This CDR3 region has 13 residues. The CDR3 region is CASSWTGKTEAFF. The CDR3 DNA reads TGTGCCAGCAGCTGGACAGGGAAAACTGAAGCTTTCTTT.

This chain links TRBV19 with TRBJ1-3; TRBD1 matches 8 bases. J lost 0 bases, V lost 3 bases, and 7 bases had no gene match. Germline V gene sequence: CDR1 LNHDA, CDR2 SQIVND (reference sequence). This CDR3 comprises 17 residues. The CDR3 here is CASSIGAGGFSGNTIYF. CDR3 sequence (DNA): TGTGCCAGTAGTATCGGAGCAGGGGGCTTCTCTGGAAACACCATATATTTT.

The rearrangement joins TRBV27 to TRBJ1-4, with D possibly matching TRBD1 (6 bases). Trimming took 8 bases from V and 4 from J, leaving 14 bases between them. This CDR3 is built from 14 residues. Germline CDR1 is MNHEY and CDR2 is SMNVEV (reference sequence). DNA for the CDR3: TGTGCCAGCCGTGGGGGCTGGAGTAATGAAAAACTGTTTTTT. This gives the protein CASRGGWSNEKLFF.

A word on this clone: Sequence at one end of the junction differs from germline and may be a read error. CDR3 region: CANSLAAQNTGELFF. The CDR3, as DNA: TGTGCCAACAGCTTAGCGGCCCAGAACACCGGGGAGCTGTTTTTT. The chain recombines TRBV7-2 with TRBJ2-2; possibly TRBD2 for D (6 bases). Germline assignment: CDR1 SGHTA and CDR2 FQGNSA. There are 15 residues in the CDR3.

The gene calls are TRBV27 and TRBJ1-5; the D is unclear. Germline CDR1 is MNHEY and CDR2 is SMNVEV (reference sequence). There are 13 residues in the CDR3. Trimming removed 4 bases at V and 1 base at J, with 5 bases between. CDR3 nucleotides: TGTGCCAGCAGTTCGAAGAGCAATCAGCCCCAGCATTTT. Amino acids: CASSSKSNQPQHF.

This chain links TRBV6-5 with TRBJ1-1, with D possibly being TRBD1 (5 bases). Trimming pared 6 bases from V and 4 bases from J, leaving 12 bases between. The CDR3 is made up of 13 amino acids. The germline gives CDR1 MNHEY, CDR2 SVGAGI. CDR3 DNA sequence: TGTGCCAGCAGCATAAGTGGGACCACTGAAGCTTTCTTT. This translates into CASSISGTTEAFF.

The chain employs TRBV11-3 and TRBJ2-1; 11 nucleotides align to TRBD2. The trim removed 1 base at V and 4 bases at J, leaving 6 bases unmatched. Germline assignment: CDR1 SGHNT and CDR2 YENEEA. The CDR3 runs to 17 residues. The CDR3, as DNA: TGTGCCAGCAGCTTAGGCGCGACTAGCGGGGCTTACAATGAGCAGTTCTTC. Translating gives CASSLGATSGAYNEQFF. Complete variable domain (other parts from reference TRBV11-3 and TRBJ2-1): EAGVVQSPRYKIIEKKQPVAFWCNPISGHNTLYWYLQNLGQGPELLIRYENEEAVDDSQLPKDRFSAERLKGVDSTLKIQPAELGDSAVYLCASSLGATSGAYNEQFFGPGTRLTVL.

The genes are TRBV6-5 and TRBJ1-1; D not certain. Trimming left V 5 bases short and J 1 base short, with 11 bases between. The CDR3 extends over 14 amino acids. From germline, CDR1 is MNHEY and CDR2 SVGAGI. The CDR3 here is CASSRDGGNTEAFF. Written as DNA, the CDR3 is TGTGCCAGCAGTCGAGACGGAGGGAACACTGAAGCTTTCTTT.

V usage is TRBV6-1 and J usage is TRBJ1-2; D remains unclear. Trimming removed 0 bases from V and 4 bases from J, with 9 bases in between. CDR3 length: 14 residues. Germline-derived CDR1 and CDR2 are MNHNS and SASEGT. The CDR3, as DNA: TGTGCCAGCAGTGAAGCCGGCGGAATCTATGGCTACACCTTC. Protein sequence: CASSEAGGIYGYTF.

The chain employs TRBV18 and TRBJ1-5; D is uncertain. The V end lost 4 bases, the J end lost 4 bases, and 11 bases lay between the germline ends. The CDR3 runs 14 residues. Germline V CDR1 and CDR2: KGHSH, LQKENI. This chain's CDR3 is CASSLQAENQPQHF. CDR3 bases: TGTGCCAGCTCACTTCAGGCGGAGAATCAGCCCCAGCATTTT. Full variable domain (outside the CDR3, taken from reference TRBV18 and TRBJ1-5): NAGVMQNPRHLVRRRGQEARLRCSPMKGHSHVYWYRQLPEEGLKFMVYLQKENIIDESGMPKERFSAEFPKEGPSILRIQQVVRGDSAAYFCASSLQAENQPQHFGDGTRLSIL.

The chain has TRBV2 and TRBJ1-5; D is possibly TRBD1 (6 bases). V was clipped by 9 bases and J by 4 bases, with 13 bases between them. From germline, CDR1 is SNHLY and CDR2 FYNNEI. CDR3 size: 13 residues. The CDR3 is CASGDRTNQPQHF. The CDR3 bases are TGTGCCAGTGGCGACAGGACTAATCAGCCCCAGCATTTT.

This chain connects TRBV9 to TRBJ1-5, with a possible D match to TRBD1 (6 bases). Germline V gene data show CDR1 as SGDLS and CDR2 as YYNGEE. The CDR3 has 14 residues. The V and J ends lost 5 bases and 0 bases respectively, with 9 bases between them. The CDR3 bases are TGTGCCAGCAGTGACAGGAATAGCAATCAGCCCCAGCATTTT. This encodes CASSDRNSNQPQHF.

The count of this clone is one. V gene TRBV5-1 combines with J gene TRBJ2-3, with D perhaps given as TRBD1 or TRBD2 (5 bases each). Germline values: CDR1 SGHRS, CDR2 YFSETQ. Trimming pared 6 bases from V and 0 bases from J, leaving 14 bases between. The CDR3 has 15 amino acids. This CDR3 is CASTHRGVSTDTQYF. In DNA, the CDR3 is TGCGCCAGCACCCACCGAGGGGTTAGCACAGATACGCAGTATTTT.

This chain joins TRBV5-6 and TRBJ1-4, with a tentative D call TRBD1 (5 bases). Germline V gene lookup returns CDR1 SGHDT and CDR2 YYEEEE. This CDR3 is built from 13 residues. The germline V and J ends were trimmed by 4 bases and 7 bases, with 11 bases remaining between them. The CDR3 DNA follows: TGTGCCAGCAGCCGAGGGGTCGGTGAAAAACTGTTTTTT. This encodes CASSRGVGEKLFF.

J is TRBJ1-1 and V is TRBV6-5; D remains ambiguous. Germline CDR1 is MNHEY and CDR2 is SVGAGI. Trimming took off 6 bases at V and 10 bases at J, with 18 bases between the two ends. This CDR3 has 13 amino acids. In DNA form, the CDR3 reads TGTGCCAGCAGCTCGCAGGAAATGACGGGAGCTTTCTTT. Protein sequence: CASSSQEMTGAFF.

The rearrangement joins TRBV7-2 to TRBJ1-5; D not certain. V lost 2 bases and J 0 bases, leaving 11 bases between the germline ends. This CDR3 is 16 amino acids long. Germline V gene data show CDR1 as SGHTA and CDR2 as FQGNSA. The CDR3 nucleotides read TGTGCCAGCAGCTTAATTGGTGGGAATAGCAATCAGCCCCAGCATTTT. It translates to CASSLIGGNSNQPQHF.

The genes are TRBV6-5 and TRBJ1-6; the D is unclear. V was trimmed by 5 bases and J by 7 bases, leaving 12 bases between them. The CDR3 is made up of 14 amino acids. The germline V gene has CDR1 MNHEY and CDR2 SVGAGI. The CDR3 bases are TGTGCCAGCAGTCTCGGAAGGGTGAATTCACCCCTCCACTTT. This codes for CASSLGRVNSPLHF.

The chain recombines TRBV5-4 with TRBJ1-4; 9 bases agree with TRBD1. Per germline, CDR1 SGHNT and CDR2 YYREEE (reference sequence). The V gene end was trimmed by 3 bases and the J gene end by 8 bases; junction bases not matched to a gene: 2. There are 13 residues in the CDR3. This chain's CDR3 is CASSSTGGEKLFF. CDR3 coding DNA: TGTGCCAGCAGCTCGACAGGGGGGGAAAAACTGTTTTTT.

This chain joins TRBV5-1 and TRBJ1-2, with a tentative D call TRBD1 (5 bases). The CDR3 is 13 amino acids. Trimming removed 0 bases from V and 8 bases from J, with 11 bases in between. Per germline, CDR1 SGHRS and CDR2 YFSETQ. CDR3 region: CASSLGSGDGYTF. Here the CDR3 DNA reads TGCGCCAGCAGCTTGGGTTCCGGGGACGGCTACACCTTC.

The CDR3 here is CASSELTLRDGHNEQFF. The CDR3 DNA reads as TGTGCCAGCAGTGAGCTTACTCTGAGAGATGGGCACAATGAGCAGTTCTTC. The V and J genes are TRBV6-1 and TRBJ2-1; D gene unclear. The CDR3 covers 17 residues. Germline loops: CDR1 MNHNS, CDR2 SASEGT. V lost 3 bases and J lost 5, with 20 bases in between.

The chain has TRBV29-1 and TRBJ1-1, with D perhaps matching TRBD1 (5 bases). V was cut by 6 bases and J by 2 bases, with 16 bases left in between. The CDR3 runs 14 residues. Germline V CDR1 and CDR2: SQVTM, ANQGSEA. CDR3 DNA sequence: TGCAGCGTCGCCAGGGTCCTCTCCAACACTGAAGCTTTCTTT. Its protein product is CSVARVLSNTEAFF. The full variable domain, completed using reference TRBV29-1 and TRBJ1-1, is SAVISQKPSRDICQRGTSLTIQCQVDSQVTMMFWYRQQPGQSLTLIATANQGSEATYESGFVIDKFPISRPNLTFSTLTVSNMSPEDSSIYLCSVARVLSNTEAFFGQGTRLTVV.

This chain uses TRBV7-9 with TRBJ1-6, with a tentative D call TRBD1 (5 bases). The CDR3 runs 14 residues. V was cut by 0 bases and J by 8 bases, with 8 bases left in between. The germline V gene encodes CDR1 SEHNR and CDR2 FQNEAQ (reference sequence). This CDR3 is CASSLAGRDSPLHF. The CDR3 DNA is TGTGCCAGCAGCTTAGCGGGCAGGGATTCACCCCTCCACTTT. Together with reference TRBV7-9 and TRBJ1-6, the CDR3 gives the full variable domain: DTGVSQNPRHKITKRGQNVTFRCDPISEHNRLYWYRQTLGQGPEFLTYFQNEAQLEKSRLLSDRFSAERPKGSFSTLEIQRTEQGDSAMYLCASSLAGRDSPLHFGNGTRLTVT.